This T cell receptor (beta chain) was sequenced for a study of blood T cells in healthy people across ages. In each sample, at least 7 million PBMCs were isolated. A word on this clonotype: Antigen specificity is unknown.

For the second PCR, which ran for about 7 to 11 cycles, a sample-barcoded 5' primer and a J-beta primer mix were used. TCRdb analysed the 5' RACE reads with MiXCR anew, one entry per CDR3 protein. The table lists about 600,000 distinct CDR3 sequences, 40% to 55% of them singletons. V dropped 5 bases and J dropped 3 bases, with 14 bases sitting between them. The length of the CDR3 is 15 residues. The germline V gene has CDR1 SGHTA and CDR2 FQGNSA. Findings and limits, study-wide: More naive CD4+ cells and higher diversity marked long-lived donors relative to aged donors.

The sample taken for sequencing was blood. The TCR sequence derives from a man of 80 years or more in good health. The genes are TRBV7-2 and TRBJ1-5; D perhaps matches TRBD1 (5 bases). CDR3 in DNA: TGTGCCAGCAGCCCTCCCCCAGGGTCCAATCAGCCCCAGCATTTT. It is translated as CASSPPPGSNQPQHF.